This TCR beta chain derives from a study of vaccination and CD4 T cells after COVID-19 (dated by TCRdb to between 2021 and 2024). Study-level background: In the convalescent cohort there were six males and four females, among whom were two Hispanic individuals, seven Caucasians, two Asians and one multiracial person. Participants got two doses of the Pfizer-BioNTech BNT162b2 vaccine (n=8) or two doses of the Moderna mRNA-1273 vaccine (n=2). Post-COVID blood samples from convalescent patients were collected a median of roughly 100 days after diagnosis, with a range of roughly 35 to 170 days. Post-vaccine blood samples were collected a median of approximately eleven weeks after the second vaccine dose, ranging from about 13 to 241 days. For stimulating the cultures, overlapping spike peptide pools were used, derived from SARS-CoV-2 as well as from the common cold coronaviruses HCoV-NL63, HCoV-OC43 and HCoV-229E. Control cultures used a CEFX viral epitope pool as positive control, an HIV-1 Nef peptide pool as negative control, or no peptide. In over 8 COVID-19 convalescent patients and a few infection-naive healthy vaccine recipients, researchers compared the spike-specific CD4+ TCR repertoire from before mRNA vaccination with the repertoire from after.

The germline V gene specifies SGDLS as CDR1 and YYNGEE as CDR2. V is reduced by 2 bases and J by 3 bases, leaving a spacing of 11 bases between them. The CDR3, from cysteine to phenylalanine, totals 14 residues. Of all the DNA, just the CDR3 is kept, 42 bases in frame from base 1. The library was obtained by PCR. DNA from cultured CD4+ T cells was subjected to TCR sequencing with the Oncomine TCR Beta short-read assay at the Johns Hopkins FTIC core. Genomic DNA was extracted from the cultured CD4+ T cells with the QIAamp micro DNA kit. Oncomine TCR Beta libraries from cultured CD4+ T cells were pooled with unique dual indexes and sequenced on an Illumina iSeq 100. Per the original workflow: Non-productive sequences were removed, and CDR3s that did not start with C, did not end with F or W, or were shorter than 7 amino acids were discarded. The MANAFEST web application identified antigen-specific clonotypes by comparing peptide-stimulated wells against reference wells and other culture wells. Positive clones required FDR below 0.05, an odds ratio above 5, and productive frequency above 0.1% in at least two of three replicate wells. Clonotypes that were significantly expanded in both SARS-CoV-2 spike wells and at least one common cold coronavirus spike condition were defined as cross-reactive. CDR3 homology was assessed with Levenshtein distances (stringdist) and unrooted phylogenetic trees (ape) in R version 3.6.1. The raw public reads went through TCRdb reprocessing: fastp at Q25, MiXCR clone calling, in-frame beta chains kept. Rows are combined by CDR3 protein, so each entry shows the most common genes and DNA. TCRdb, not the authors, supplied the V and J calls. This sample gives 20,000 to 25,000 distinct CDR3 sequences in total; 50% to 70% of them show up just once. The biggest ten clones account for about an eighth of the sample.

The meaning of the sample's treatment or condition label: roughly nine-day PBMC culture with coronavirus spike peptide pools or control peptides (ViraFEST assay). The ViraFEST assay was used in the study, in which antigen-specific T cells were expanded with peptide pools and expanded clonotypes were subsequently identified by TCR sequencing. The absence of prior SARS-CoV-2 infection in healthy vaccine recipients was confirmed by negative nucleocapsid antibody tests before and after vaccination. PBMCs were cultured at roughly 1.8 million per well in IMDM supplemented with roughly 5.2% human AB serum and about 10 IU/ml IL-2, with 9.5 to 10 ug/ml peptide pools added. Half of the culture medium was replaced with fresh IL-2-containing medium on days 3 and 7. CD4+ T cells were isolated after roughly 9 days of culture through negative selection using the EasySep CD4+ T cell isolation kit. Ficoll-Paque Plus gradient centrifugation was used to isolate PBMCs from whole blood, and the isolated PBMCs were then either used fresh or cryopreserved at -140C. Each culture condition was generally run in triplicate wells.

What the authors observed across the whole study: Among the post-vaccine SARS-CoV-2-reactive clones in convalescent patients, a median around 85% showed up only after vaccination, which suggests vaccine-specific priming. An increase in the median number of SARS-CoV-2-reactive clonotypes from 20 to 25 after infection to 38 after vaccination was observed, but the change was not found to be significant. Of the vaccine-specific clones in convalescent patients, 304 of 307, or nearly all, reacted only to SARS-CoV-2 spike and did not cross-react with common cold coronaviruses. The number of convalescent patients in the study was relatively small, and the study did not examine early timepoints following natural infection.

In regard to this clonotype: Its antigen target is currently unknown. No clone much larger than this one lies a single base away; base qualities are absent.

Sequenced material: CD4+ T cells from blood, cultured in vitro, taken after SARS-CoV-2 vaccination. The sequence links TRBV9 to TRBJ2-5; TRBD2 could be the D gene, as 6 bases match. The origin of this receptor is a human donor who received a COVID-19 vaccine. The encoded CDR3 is CASSVHLAEETQYF. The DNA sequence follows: TGTGCCAGCAGCGTTCATTTAGCGGAAGAGACCCAGTACTTC.